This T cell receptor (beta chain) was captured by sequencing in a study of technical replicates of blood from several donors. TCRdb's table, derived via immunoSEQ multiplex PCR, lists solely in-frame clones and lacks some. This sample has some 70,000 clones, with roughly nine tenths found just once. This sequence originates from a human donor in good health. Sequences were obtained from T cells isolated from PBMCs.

CDR3 in DNA: TGTGCCTGGAGTAGCGGAGAGGAGACCCAGTACTTC. It encodes CAWSSGEETQYF. This sequence joins TRBV30 and TRBJ2-5; tentatively, D is TRBD2 (5 bases). Trimming shortened V by 2 bases and J by 5 bases, and 9 bases separated the two germline ends. Germline V gives CDR1 GTSNPN, CDR2 SVGIG (reference sequence). This CDR3 has 12 residues.